The 25 T cell receptor beta chains presented below share a single source sample, sequenced in a study of regulatory T cells in long-lasting Graves disease. Construction of the TCR beta libraries employed iRepertoire HTBI primers in conjunction with Arm-PCR of CDR3 regions. TCRdb called the multiplex PCR reads again in MiXCR, with one record for every CDR3 protein. The table shows approximately 400,000 distinct CDR3 sequences, with 15% occurring only once. Time point noted: newly diagnosed GD, antithyroid drugs for less than 3 months. From RNA extracted from PBMCs, the TCR library was made. The sample in question was peripheral blood mononuclear cells (PBMCs), obtained at new diagnosis, from a patient treated with antithyroid drugs. The receptors originated from a female donor with Graves disease.

This clonotype has a count of ten or more. This sequence joins TRBV20-1 and TRBJ2-2; TRBD2 is a possible D gene (6 bases). The germline V gene has CDR1 DFQATT and CDR2 SNEGSKA (reference sequence). This CDR3 spans 16 amino acids. V was shortened by 6 bases and J by 4 bases, with 21 bases between the two germline ends. CDR3 in DNA: TGCAGTGCCTCCTCCCTCGGGGGACGATCCACCGGGGAGCTGTTTTTT. Protein product: CSASSLGGRSTGELFF.

In this sample, this clonotype turned up many times. The J gene is TRBJ1-5, the V gene TRBV6-5; D remains ambiguous. The V and J ends lost 4 bases and 0 bases respectively, with 10 bases between them. CDR3 length: 15 residues. Germline V gene lookup returns CDR1 MNHEY and CDR2 SVGAGI. DNA of the CDR3: TGTGCCAGCAGTTTCCGCCAGGCTAGCAATCAGCCCCAGCATTTT. Its protein is CASSFRQASNQPQHF.

The chain employs TRBV24-1 and TRBJ2-2; no clear D gene. Deletions cut 4 bases from V and 5 bases from J, with 22 bases between. The CDR3 spans 18 residues. CDR1 and CDR2 (germline): KGHDR, SFDVKD. The CDR3 loop reads CATSDPPAPGFRTGELFF. DNA for the CDR3: TGTGCCACCAGTGACCCCCCCGCTCCGGGTTTCCGAACCGGGGAGCTGTTTTTT.

J is TRBJ2-3 and V is TRBV12-3 or TRBV12-4; D may be TRBD1 (6 bases). The CDR3 is 16 residues long. V lost 7 bases, J lost 4 bases, and 21 bases lay in between. CDR3 sequence (DNA): TGTGCCAGCACTCCAGTGGGGGCCCACCTTTCAGATACGCAGTATTTT. Translated: CASTPVGAHLSDTQYF.

The rearrangement links TRBV7-2 to TRBJ2-1; no definite D call. This CDR3 has 15 amino acids. Looked up from germline, CDR1 is SGHTA and CDR2 is FQGNSA. V lost 1 base and J 4 bases, leaving 11 bases between the germline ends. CDR3 sequence: CASSLGTRMYNEQFF. Here the CDR3 DNA reads TGTGCCAGCAGCTTAGGGACCAGGATGTACAATGAGCAGTTCTTC.

This clonotype was counted at least ten times. The CDR3 loop reads CASSLKEWQETQYF. The CDR3 nucleotides read TGTGCCAGCAGCTTAAAAGAGTGGCAAGAGACCCAGTACTTC. V usage is TRBV7-9 and J usage is TRBJ2-5; no clear D gene. Germline values: CDR1 SEHNR, CDR2 FQNEAQ (reference sequence). This CDR3 contains 14 residues. V dropped 2 bases and J dropped 2 bases, with 9 bases sitting between them.

This clonotype was recorded at least ten times. The chain has TRBV6-1 and TRBJ2-5; D is undetermined. The germline CDR1 and CDR2 sequences are MNHNS and SASEGT. CDR3 size: 12 residues. Trimming cost V 4 bases and J 5 bases, with 8 bases left between them. The CDR3: CASSVSAETQYF. DNA for the CDR3: TGTGCCAGCAGTGTCAGCGCCGAGACCCAGTACTTC.

This clonotype has ten or more counts. The genes are TRBV12-5 and TRBJ2-5, with 8 bases fitting TRBD1. CDR1 is LGHNT, CDR2 FRNRAP, per germline. The CDR3 totals 15 residues. V shed 5 bases, J shed 5 bases, and the junction held 10 bases outside the gene matches. The CDR3 nucleotides are TGTGCTAGTGGTCTCCTCCAGGGGGCCGGGGAGACCCAGTACTTC. It encodes CASGLLQGAGETQYF. Full variable domain (missing parts from reference TRBV12-5 and TRBJ2-5): DARVTQTPRHKVTEMGQEVTMRCQPILGHNTVFWYRQTMMQGLELLAYFRNRAPLDDSGMPKDRFSAEMPDATLATLKIQPSEPRDSAVYFCASGLLQGAGETQYFGPGTRLLVL.

This clonotype is deemed medium-sized. The chain joins TRBV2 to TRBJ2-1; 9 bases map to TRBD2. The CDR3 runs 15 residues. V lost 5 bases, J lost 9 bases, and 11 bases stayed unmatched. Germline CDR1 reads SNHLY; CDR2 reads FYNNEI. In nucleotides, the CDR3 is TGTGCCAGCAGTCCTTTAGCGGGAGCTAGTGGTGAGCAGTTCTTC. Protein: CASSPLAGASGEQFF.

This clonotype showed up many times. This sequence joins TRBV3-1 and TRBJ2-1, with D perhaps assigned TRBD1 or TRBD2 (5 bases each). With 1 base removed from V and 8 bases from J, the gap between germline ends came to 15 bases. Germline V gene data show CDR1 as LGHDT and CDR2 as YNNKEL (reference sequence). CDR3 size: 15 residues. In DNA, the CDR3 is TGTGCCAGCAGCCAAGTATGGGGGAGTCAGGATGAGCAGTTCTTC. It translates to CASSQVWGSQDEQFF.

This clonotype was recorded at least ten times. This sequence joins TRBV5-4 and TRBJ2-7, with D possibly being TRBD2 (7 bases). The CDR3 runs 15 residues. Per germline, CDR1 SGHNT and CDR2 YYREEE (reference sequence). V dropped 2 bases and J dropped 4 bases, with 16 bases sitting between them. CDR3 loop: CASSFEGGRAYEQYF. For the CDR3, the DNA is TGTGCCAGCAGCTTCGAGGGGGGGAGAGCTTACGAGCAGTACTTC.

This clonotype was seen a few times. The CDR3 DNA is TGTGCCAGCAGCCAAGTAGCAGGGGGCACTGAAGCTTTCTTT. Translated: CASSQVAGGTEAFF. The chain joins TRBV4-2 to TRBJ1-1, with 7 bases aligning to TRBD1. CDR3 length equals 14 residues. Germline assignment: CDR1 LGHNA and CDR2 YNFKEQ. Trimming cost V 1 base and J 4 bases; bases outside gene matches: 3.

The chain links TRBV6-1 to TRBJ2-4; the D gene could be TRBD1 or TRBD2 (5 bases each). Per the germline V gene, CDR1 is MNHNS and CDR2 is SASEGT. V was trimmed by 10 bases and J by 6 bases, leaving 19 bases between them. This CDR3 has 14 residues. The CDR3 DNA follows: TGTGCCACAGGGTGGGGGTGGTCTTTAAACATTCAGTACTTC. It yields the protein CATGWGWSLNIQYF.

Ten or more counts support this clonotype. An end of the junction does not agree with germline; a read error may underlie this. The chain has TRBV12-3 or TRBV12-4 and TRBJ1-2, with D unresolved. This CDR3 region has 13 residues. The DNA of the CDR3 is TGCGCCAGCAGCCCTTCGGGAGACTATGGCTACACCTTC. Its protein product is CASSPSGDYGYTF.

This clonotype showed up many times. The chain is built from TRBV12-3 or TRBV12-4 and TRBJ2-7; 9 nucleotides agree with TRBD2. V was clipped by 2 bases and J by 5 bases; unmatched bases: 10. The CDR3 totals 16 residues. The CDR3 sequence is CASSLRTSALEDEQYF. The CDR3 DNA is TGTGCCAGCAGTTTAAGGACTAGCGCATTGGAGGACGAGCAGTACTTC.

J is TRBJ2-7 and V is TRBV14; D is perhaps TRBD2 (6 bases). This CDR3 has 15 residues. Trimming took 1 base from V and 3 from J, leaving 13 bases between them. Germline CDR1 reads SGHDN; CDR2 reads FVKESK. The chain's CDR3 is CASSQGLATIYEQYF. CDR3 sequence (DNA): TGTGCCAGCAGCCAAGGGCTAGCGACTATCTACGAGCAGTACTTC.

Ten or more counts support this clonotype. The genes are TRBV15 and TRBJ1-5, with a weak D call TRBD1 (5 bases). Germline loops: CDR1 LNHNV, CDR2 YYDKDF (reference sequence). Trimming removed 4 bases at V and 7 bases at J, with 14 bases between. This CDR3 is 14 amino acids long. CDR3 sequence reads: CATSTQGLGQPQHF. DNA of the CDR3: TGTGCCACCAGCACGCAGGGACTTGGACAGCCCCAGCATTTT. Full variable domain (outside the CDR3, taken from reference TRBV15 and TRBJ1-5): DAMVIQNPRYQVTQFGKPVTLSCSQTLNHNVMYWYQQKSSQAPKLLFHYYDKDFNNEADTPDNFQSRRPNTSFCFLDIRSPGLGDTAMYLCATSTQGLGQPQHFGDGTRLSIL.

The V and J genes are TRBV7-6 and TRBJ2-7; 10 nucleotides match TRBD1. Trimming removed 4 bases from V and 6 bases from J; junction bases left unmatched: 6. Germline CDR1 and CDR2: SGHVS and FNYEAQ. The CDR3 length is 14 residues. The CDR3 protein is CASSCGTGDLEQYF. The CDR3 DNA is TGTGCCAGCAGCTGTGGGACAGGGGATCTCGAGCAGTACTTC. Supplemented by reference TRBV7-6 and TRBJ2-7, the full variable domain reads GAGVSQSPRYKVTKRGQDVALRCDPISGHVSLYWYRQALGQGPEFLTYFNYEAQQDKSGLPNDRFSAERPEGSISTLTIQRTEQRDSAMYRCASSCGTGDLEQYFGPGTRLTVT.

This clonotype was seen ten or more times. The V and J genes are TRBV11-2 and TRBJ2-1; 11 bases are a match to TRBD1. V dropped 5 bases and J dropped 0; count of bases not matched to a gene: 6. The length of the CDR3 is 17 residues. Germline lookup yields CDR1 SGHAT and CDR2 FQNNGV. CDR3 sequence (DNA): TGTGCCAGCAGCCTCGGACAGGGGGCAAGCTCCTACAATGAGCAGTTCTTC. This codes for CASSLGQGASSYNEQFF.

This clonotype was detected a few times. The chain carries TRBV20-1 and TRBJ1-2, with D possibly matching TRBD1 (6 bases). Per the germline V gene, CDR1 is DFQATT and CDR2 is SNEGSKA (reference sequence). CDR3 length: 15 residues. V dropped 1 base and J dropped 10 bases, with 22 bases sitting between them. CDR3 nucleotide sequence: TGCAGTGCTAGAGGACCGGGACACGGAGTAGAGACCTACACCTTC. Protein sequence: CSARGPGHGVETYTF.

This clonotype was seen repeatedly, ten times or more. V usage is TRBV5-1 and J usage is TRBJ2-7; 9 bases line up with TRBD1. CDR3 length equals 15 residues. V lost 3 bases and J lost 5; bases outside the gene matches: 9. Germline CDR1 reads SGHRS; CDR2 reads YFSETQ. The DNA of the CDR3 is TGCGCCAGCAGCTCCCGGGACAGGGTCCTTCACGAGCAGTACTTC. It translates to CASSSRDRVLHEQYF.

This clonotype was seen repeatedly, ten times or more. The V call is TRBV12-3 or TRBV12-4, the J call TRBJ1-2; tentative D call: TRBD1 (5 bases). Trimming took 5 bases from V and 3 from J, leaving 10 bases between them. The CDR3 consists of 13 residues. CDR3 sequence: CASSLGTHYGYTF. The CDR3 nucleotides are TGTGCCAGCAGTCTTGGGACCCACTATGGCTACACCTTC.

The chain has TRBV11-2 and TRBJ2-1, with D possibly TRBD1 on 5 matching bases. In germline, CDR1 is SGHAT, CDR2 FQNNGV. The CDR3 has 14 amino acids. With 1 base removed from V and 9 bases from J, the gap between germline ends came to 13 bases. As DNA, the CDR3 is TGTGCCAGCAGCTTAGGAACCCTAGACAGTGAGCAGTTCTTC. Its translation: CASSLGTLDSEQFF.

This clonotype was counted ten times or more. V is TRBV4-2 and J is TRBJ1-6; TRBD1 is a possible D gene (6 bases). V was pared by 4 bases and J by 8 bases, with 24 bases between. Germline lookup yields CDR1 LGHNA and CDR2 YNFKEQ. The CDR3 has 18 residues. Here the CDR3 reads CASSPGRRGGGEDSPLHF. The CDR3 nucleotides read TGTGCCAGCAGCCCCGGTCGGAGGGGTGGGGGCGAGGATTCACCCCTCCACTTT.

This clonotype was recorded at least ten times. The chain employs TRBV7-6 and TRBJ2-1; D is ambiguous. The CDR3 runs 12 residues. Trimming took off 7 bases at V and 9 bases at J, with 13 bases between the two ends. Germline V CDR1 and CDR2: SGHVS, FNYEAQ. For the CDR3, the DNA is TGTGCCAGCACTAACCAAGCGACTGAGCAGTTCTTC. Encoded protein: CASTNQATEQFF.